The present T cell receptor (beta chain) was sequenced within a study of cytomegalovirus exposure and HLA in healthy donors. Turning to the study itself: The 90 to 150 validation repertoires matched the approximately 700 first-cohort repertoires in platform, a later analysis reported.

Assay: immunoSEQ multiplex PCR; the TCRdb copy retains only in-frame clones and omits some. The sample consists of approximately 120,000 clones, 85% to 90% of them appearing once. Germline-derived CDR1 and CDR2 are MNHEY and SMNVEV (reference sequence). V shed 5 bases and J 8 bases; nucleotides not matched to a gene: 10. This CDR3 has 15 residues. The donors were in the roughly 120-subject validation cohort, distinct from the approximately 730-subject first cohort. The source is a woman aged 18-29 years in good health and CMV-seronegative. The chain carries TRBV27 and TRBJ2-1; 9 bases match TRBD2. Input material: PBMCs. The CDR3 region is CASSLSGTSLHEQFF. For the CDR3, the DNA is TGTGCCAGCAGTCTTTCCGGGACTAGCTTGCATGAGCAGTTCTTC.